These T cell receptor beta chains were read from a single sample in a study of graft-versus-host responses after intestinal transplantation. No antigen has been identified for these receptors. The method was immunoSEQ multiplex PCR; TCRdb's version includes in-frame clones alone and lacks a portion of them. The data contain 81,000 or so clones, approximately 95% of them singletons. Material: unstimulated CD8+ T cells sorted from spleen or lymph node cells, obtained before transplant. The receptors derive from a human donor who was the organ donor for an intestinal transplant. Each CDR3 is given with its conserved first and last residue. The D gene is left open where the match is weak. Size is stated for part of the rows, as once, few or many counts, or as a class when the clone is expanded.

>-|TRBJ1-5|TRBV19|-
CASSTGVFQPQHF
TGTGCCAGTAGTACAGGGGTTTTCCAGCCCCAGCATTTT
>-|TRBJ2-7|TRBV5-4|-
CASSSEGEQYF
TGTGCCAGCAGCTCCGAGGGCGAGCAGTACTTC
>-|TRBJ2-1|TRBV5-4|-
CASSLAGVPYNEQFF
TGTGCCAGCAGCTTGGCCGGAGTGCCCTACAATGAGCAGTTCTTC
>-|TRBJ2-2|TRBV4-1|-
CASSPTGTGELFF
TGCGCCAGCAGTCCTACGGGCACCGGGGAGCTGTTTTTT
>-|TRBJ2-7|TRBV28|-
CASSIGGPAYEQYF
TGTGCCAGCAGTATCGGGGGTCCAGCCTACGAGCAGTACTTC
>-|TRBJ1-1|TRBV21-1|-
CAGGCTPEAFF
TGTGCCGGCGGGTGTACCCCTGAAGCTTTCTTT
>-|TRBJ1-3|TRBV4-3|TRBD1
CASSPGTGRGNTIYF
TGCGCCAGCAGCCCTGGGACAGGGCGGGGAAACACCATATATTTT
>-|TRBJ2-7|TRBV5-1|-
CASSLAGGGIEQYF
TGCGCCAGCAGCTTGGCAGGGGGAGGCATCGAGCAGTACTTC
>-|TRBJ1-4|TRBV5-1|-
CASSGGVDEKLFF
TGCGCCAGCAGCGGAGGGGTTGATGAAAAACTGTTTTTT
>-|TRBJ2-7|TRBV11-2|TRBD2
CASSTRLAVHYEQYF
TGTGCCAGCAGCACCAGACTAGCGGTTCATTACGAGCAGTACTTC
>-|TRBJ1-4|TRBV29-1|TRBD1
CSVEHEGGPGKLFF
TGCAGCGTTGAACACGAAGGGGGCCCCGGAAAACTGTTTTTT
>-|TRBJ1-2|TRBV7-2|-
CASSLVGVFGYTF
TGTGCCAGCAGCTTAGTAGGGGTGTTTGGCTACACCTTC
>-|TRBJ2-1|TRBV29-1|TRBD2
CSVEGLAGRNNEQFF
TGCAGCGTTGAAGGGCTAGCGGGGAGAAATAATGAGCAGTTCTTC
>-|TRBJ2-3|TRBV4-3|-
CASSQDRVPQDTQYF
TGCGCCAGCAGCCAAGATCGGGTCCCTCAAGATACGCAGTATTTT
>few|TRBJ1-1|TRBV30|-
CAWSALGGTEAFF
TGTGCCTGGAGCGCGCTAGGGGGCACTGAAGCTTTCTTT
>-|TRBJ2-1|TRBV4-3|TRBD2
CASSPGLAGGTNEQFF
TGCGCCAGCAGCCCTGGACTAGCGGGAGGTACGAATGAGCAGTTCTTC
>-|TRBJ1-2|TRBV2|-
CAKAGGSYGYTF
TGTGCCAAGGCGGGGGGTTCCTATGGCTACACCTTC
>-|TRBJ1-1|TRBV19|-
CASSIAAGNTEAFF
TGTGCCAGTAGTATAGCAGCGGGGAACACTGAAGCTTTCTTT
>-|TRBJ2-7|TRBV28|-
CASSLYRQRRYEQYF
TGTGCCAGCAGTTTATATCGACAGCGTCGGTACGAGCAGTACTTC
>-|TRBJ1-1|TRBV6-5|-
CASISGTEAFF
TGTGCCAGCATCTCAGGGACTGAAGCTTTCTTT
>few|TRBJ1-1|TRBV30|-
CACSEGTEAFF
TGTGCCTGCTCAGAGGGCACTGAAGCTTTCTTT
>-|TRBJ1-5|TRBV6-1|-
CASTLGDYSNQPQHF
TGTGCCAGCACCTTGGGGGACTATAGCAATCAGCCCCAGCATTTT